The clone carrying this T cell receptor (beta chain) was picked up a small number of times. Its antigen is not known. This donor lacks a recorded CMV serostatus. Primers: 60 Vbeta forward and 13 Jbeta reverse. This table comes from immunoSEQ multiplex PCR, and its TCRdb copy is limited to in-frame clones, with some not included. Among about 42,000 clones, 50% were seen once, and the ten largest hold about an eighth. The data were obtained in a study of cytomegalovirus exposure and HLA in healthy donors. Study overall: In a previous analysis, some 120 million unique TCR beta sequences were found from about 190 million T cells. Study-level points and caveats: Most CMV-associated TCR beta chains appeared HLA-restricted in a later analysis. Per published reports, the classifier diagnosed cytomegalovirus status with high specificity and sensitivity.

The CDR3 covers 14 residues. Germline assignment: CDR1 MNHEY and CDR2 SVGAGI. V was trimmed by 2 bases and J by 2 bases, leaving 9 bases between them. The V and J genes are TRBV6-5 and TRBJ2-5; D is undetermined. Sequencing was done on a sample of PBMCs. This sequence was found in a human donor in good health. The CDR3 DNA sequence: TGTGCCAGCAGTTACACGTATCGGCAAGAGACCCAGTACTTC. It encodes CASSYTYRQETQYF.